The 9 T cell receptor beta chains reported below all come from one sample, sequenced in a study of shared clonotypes between healthy human individuals. Sequenced by immunoSEQ multiplex PCR; TCRdb stores in-frame clones only, minus some. The sample lists 2 million to 2.5 million clones, around 92% occurring once. Sequenced: naive CD4+ T cells from PBMCs. Subset here: CD45RA+ positively selected. The receptors were gathered from a man in his late teens or twenties in good health. Some clones in this sample may be carry-over from other donors' samples.

This clone was observed a few times. The CDR3 protein is CASSADISEQYF. The CDR3, as DNA: TGCGCCAGCAGCGCGGACATATCCGAGCAGTACTTC. The rearrangement uses TRBV5-1 and TRBJ2-7, with a tentative D call TRBD1 (5 bases). Germline CDR1 reads SGHRS; CDR2 reads YFSETQ. V was pared by 4 bases and J by 6 bases, with 11 bases between. CDR3 length equals 12 residues.

The J gene is TRBJ2-1, the V gene TRBV7-3; 12 bases map to TRBD2. The CDR3 loop spans 15 amino acids. Germline CDR1 and CDR2: SGHTA and FQGTGA. V lost 2 bases and J lost 6; bases outside the gene matches: 2. The CDR3 protein is CASSLLLAGGNEQFF. CDR3 sequence (DNA): TGTGCCAGCAGCTTATTACTAGCGGGGGGCAATGAGCAGTTCTTC.

The V and J genes are TRBV5-1 and TRBJ2-5, with 7 bases fitting TRBD1. This CDR3 has 15 residues. Germline loops: CDR1 SGHRS, CDR2 YFSETQ. With 2 bases clipped from V and 2 bases from J, the junction kept 6 bases outside the gene matches. For the CDR3, the DNA is TGCGCCAGCAGCTTCCCGTCCAGGGGGCAAGAGACCCAGTACTTC. Its translation: CASSFPSRGQETQYF.

The chain employs TRBV6-1 and TRBJ1-2, with TRBD1 identical over 10 bases. With 8 bases clipped from V and 4 bases from J, the junction kept 1 base outside the gene matches. CDR3 length: 12 amino acids. Per the germline V gene, CDR1 is MNHNS and CDR2 is SASEGT. The CDR3 sequence is CASGQGGYGYTF. The CDR3 nucleotides are TGTGCCAGCGGACAGGGGGGCTATGGCTACACCTTC.

The chain uses TRBV7-9 and TRBJ2-5; the match to TRBD2 covers 13 bases. Trimming cost V 4 bases and J 5 bases; bases outside gene matches: 4. The CDR3 extends over 15 amino acids. The germline gives CDR1 SEHNR, CDR2 FQNEAQ (reference sequence). The CDR3 DNA is TGTGCCAGCAGCTCCGAACTAGCGGGAGGGGAGACCCAGTACTTC. Protein product: CASSSELAGGETQYF.

The chain has TRBV7-9 and TRBJ2-2; D not certain. This CDR3 has 17 amino acids. The V gene lost 1 base and the J gene lost 0 bases, with 12 bases spanning the gap. Germline CDR1 and CDR2: SEHNR and FQNEAQ (reference sequence). The CDR3 sequence: CASSLGSALANTGELFF. The DNA for the CDR3 is TGTGCCAGCAGCTTAGGGTCGGCCTTAGCGAACACCGGGGAGCTGTTTTTT.

The rearrangement joins TRBV30 to TRBJ2-7, with D perhaps given as TRBD1 or TRBD2 (5 bases each). V was pared by 8 bases and J by 2 bases, with 16 bases between. Looked up from germline, CDR1 is GTSNPN and CDR2 is SVGIG (reference sequence). This CDR3 spans 13 amino acids. The CDR3 is CAAGRDRPYEQYF. In DNA, the CDR3 is TGTGCCGCAGGACGGGACCGACCCTACGAGCAGTACTTC.

This chain uses TRBV19 with TRBJ1-5, with 7 nucleotides matching TRBD1. CDR3 size: 16 residues. Germline CDR1 and CDR2: LNHDA and SQIVND (reference sequence). V gave up 2 bases and J gave up 7 bases; unmatched junction bases: 11. CDR3 sequence (DNA): TGTGCCAGTAGTATACGGGCAGGGGGAGAAGGGCAGCCCCAGCATTTT. Encoded protein: CASSIRAGGEGQPQHF.

Comments on this clone: Other DNA sequences in the same sample also yield this CDR3. V is TRBV4-1 and J is TRBJ2-3, with D uncertain. The V end lost 0 bases, the J end lost 6 bases, and 7 bases lay between the germline ends. The germline V gene encodes CDR1 MGHRA and CDR2 YSYEKL. The CDR3 has 13 amino acids. The CDR3 spells CASSQDPGDTQYF. Here the CDR3 DNA reads TGCGCCAGCAGCCAAGATCCTGGGGATACGCAGTATTTT.